The next 32 T cell receptor beta chains were all read from a single sample in a study of OX40 agonist ivuxolimab in advanced cancers. Sequenced by immunoSEQ multiplex PCR; TCRdb stores in-frame clones only, minus some. The sample lists more than 50,000 clones; approximately 93% were seen once. Specimen: CD4+ or CD8+ T cells sorted from blood, collected in a trial of the OX40 agonist ivuxolimab. These receptors were collected from an adult with an advanced solid tumor such as melanoma, head and neck, liver or kidney cancer.

V is TRBV11-2 and J is TRBJ1-2; D uncertain. V was cut by 3 bases and J by 8 bases, with 10 bases left in between. The germline gives CDR1 SGHAT, CDR2 FQNNGV. There are 12 residues in the CDR3. CDR3 residues: CASSFGLEGYTF. The CDR3 DNA sequence: TGTGCCAGCAGCTTTGGCCTGGAAGGCTACACCTTC. Complete variable domain (other parts from reference TRBV11-2 and TRBJ1-2): EAGVAQSPRYKIIEKRQSVAFWCNPISGHATLYWYQQILGQGPKLLIQFQNNGVVDDSQLPKDRFSAERLKGVDSTLKIQPAKLEDSAVYLCASSFGLEGYTFGSGTRLTVV.

The rearrangement links TRBV5-4 to TRBJ1-6, with D uncertain. Trimming left V 0 bases short and J 0 bases short, with 4 bases between. Germline lookup yields CDR1 SGHNT and CDR2 YYREEE (reference sequence). The CDR3 runs to 15 residues. This CDR3 is CASSLGYSYNSPLHF. The CDR3 DNA reads as TGTGCCAGCAGCTTGGGTTACTCCTATAATTCACCCCTCCACTTT.

V usage is TRBV12-5 and J usage is TRBJ2-5, with TRBD2 matching over 7 bases. V gave up 2 bases and J gave up 4 bases; unmatched junction bases: 7. The V gene's germline CDR1 is LGHNT and CDR2 FRNRAP. There are 15 residues in the CDR3. CDR3 residues: CASGLPTSVGETQYF. DNA of the CDR3: TGTGCTAGTGGTTTGCCTACTAGCGTGGGAGAGACCCAGTACTTC.

The CDR3 protein is CASSLQAALGTEAFF. CDR3 DNA sequence: TGTGCCAGCAGTTTACAAGCAGCCCTGGGGACTGAAGCTTTCTTT. V is TRBV27 and J is TRBJ1-1, with D unresolved. The CDR3 is made up of 15 amino acids. CDR1 and CDR2 (germline): MNHEY, SMNVEV (reference sequence). Between the trimmed V and J ends, which lost 2 bases and 5 bases, there was a span of 15 bases.

The rearrangement uses TRBV4-2 and TRBJ2-7, with TRBD1 matching over 7 bases. V was pared by 0 bases and J by 4 bases, with 6 bases of the junction left unmatched. Germline-derived CDR1 and CDR2 are LGHNA and YNFKEQ. The CDR3 has 15 residues. CDR3 protein: CASSQEGQWIYEQYF. CDR3 bases: TGTGCCAGCAGCCAAGAGGGACAGTGGATTTACGAGCAGTACTTC.

This clone was detected only once. V and J are TRBV5-4 and TRBJ1-2, with 7 bases aligning to TRBD1. CDR1 and CDR2 from the germline V gene are SGHNT and YYREEE (reference sequence). V shed 7 bases, J shed 4 bases, and the junction held 10 bases outside the gene matches. The CDR3 length is 14 residues. The CDR3 spells CASGIQGSIYGYTF. The CDR3 nucleotides are TGTGCCAGCGGCATACAGGGGTCAATCTATGGCTACACCTTC.

The gene calls are TRBV19 and TRBJ2-3; TRBD2 matches at 10 bases. With V trimmed by 1 base and J by 5 bases, 6 bases remained unmatched. The germline V gene has CDR1 LNHDA and CDR2 SQIVND (reference sequence). The CDR3 spans 16 residues. The CDR3 sequence is CASSIVPAGGRDTQYF. The CDR3 bases are TGTGCCAGTAGTATAGTTCCAGCGGGGGGGAGAGATACGCAGTATTTT.

This clone came up a few times. The gene calls are TRBV7-9 and TRBJ1-5; D remains unclear. Between the trimmed V and J ends, which lost 5 bases and 0 bases, there was a span of 5 bases. This CDR3 is built from 13 residues. CDR1 SEHNR and CDR2 FQNEAQ come from the germline V gene (reference sequence). The CDR3 DNA reads TGTGCCAGCAGCCCTTATAGCAATCAGCCCCAGCATTTT. Protein sequence: CASSPYSNQPQHF.

The genes are TRBV11-3 and TRBJ2-7; TRBD1 might be the D (5 bases). The V end lost 2 bases, the J end lost 6 bases, and 11 bases lay between the germline ends. This CDR3 contains 13 residues. The germline gives CDR1 SGHNT, CDR2 YENEEA. CDR3 sequence reads: CASSLTTVGEQYF. In DNA form, the CDR3 reads TGTGCCAGCAGCTTAACGACAGTTGGCGAGCAGTACTTC.

The chain joins TRBV9 to TRBJ2-5, with unresolved D. V was clipped by 4 bases and J by 1 base, with 8 bases between them. CDR1 and CDR2 from the germline V gene are SGDLS and YYNGEE. This CDR3 comprises 13 residues. CDR3 amino acids: CASSPWAQETQYF. DNA for the CDR3: TGTGCCAGCAGCCCATGGGCCCAAGAGACCCAGTACTTC. Variable domain in full (rest from reference TRBV9 and TRBJ2-5): DSGVTQTPKHLITATGQRVTLRCSPRSGDLSVYWYQQSLDQGLQFLIQYYNGEERAKGNILERFSAQQFPDLHSELNLSSLELGDSALYFCASSPWAQETQYFGPGTRLLVL.

The chain is built from TRBV6-4 and TRBJ1-1; 10 positions agree with TRBD1. CDR1 is MRHNA, CDR2 SNTAGT, per germline. After removal of 2 bases from V and 5 bases from J, the junction contained 14 bases not matched to a gene. The CDR3 length is 18 residues. The CDR3 sequence: CASSDPGQGIYLGTEAFF. Here the CDR3 DNA reads TGTGCCAGCAGTGACCCGGGACAGGGGATATATTTGGGGACTGAAGCTTTCTTT.

V and J are TRBV2 and TRBJ2-1, with D uncertain. The V gene lost 3 bases and the J gene lost 1 base, with 13 bases spanning the gap. The CDR3 runs 16 residues. In germline, CDR1 is SNHLY, CDR2 FYNNEI. Here the CDR3 DNA reads TGTGCCAGCAGTGACGCGACAATGGCTTCCTACAATGAGCAGTTCTTC. Its translation: CASSDATMASYNEQFF.

V is TRBV6-5 and J is TRBJ2-7; D call uncertain. CDR1 MNHEY and CDR2 SVGAGI come from the germline V gene. The ends were cut back, 10 bases at V and 3 bases at J, with 10 bases in the middle. The CDR3 runs to 11 residues. The CDR3 nucleotides are TGTGCCACCCAGGCCGGCTACGAGCAGTACTTC. Amino acids: CATQAGYEQYF.

The rearrangement links TRBV6-5 to TRBJ1-1, with D tentatively TRBD1 (6 bases). CDR3 length equals 15 residues. The V end lost 1 base, the J end lost 0 bases, and 9 bases lay between the germline ends. Germline lookup yields CDR1 MNHEY and CDR2 SVGAGI. The CDR3: CASSYWGALNTEAFF. The DNA of the CDR3 is TGTGCCAGCAGTTACTGGGGGGCGTTGAACACTGAAGCTTTCTTT.

The J gene is TRBJ2-3, the V gene TRBV5-5; a weak D match, TRBD2 (6 bases). The germline V gene encodes CDR1 SGHKS and CDR2 YYEKEE (reference sequence). With 2 bases removed from V and 0 bases from J, the gap between germline ends came to 10 bases. The length of the CDR3 is 15 residues. CDR3 residues: CASSLLRGSTDTQYF. The CDR3 region has the DNA TGTGCCAGCAGCTTACTGCGGGGAAGCACAGATACGCAGTATTTT.

The rearrangement links TRBV14 to TRBJ2-5; tentatively, D is TRBD1 (6 bases). The CDR3 runs 14 residues. V gave up 1 base and J gave up 7 bases, with 13 bases separating them. Looked up from germline, CDR1 is SGHDN and CDR2 is FVKESK. CDR3 DNA sequence: TGTGCCAGCAGCCAAGTACAGGGTCCAGGGACCCAGTACTTC. This gives the protein CASSQVQGPGTQYF.

This clone occurred a few times. The genes are TRBV5-4 and TRBJ1-2; 9 bases line up with TRBD1. Per germline, CDR1 SGHNT and CDR2 YYREEE (reference sequence). This CDR3 contains 15 residues. The V and J ends lost 3 bases and 5 bases, in that order; junction bases with no gene match: 8. The CDR3, as DNA: TGTGCCAGCAGCTCCACCCCGGGACAGGGTTATGGCTACACCTTC. Protein: CASSSTPGQGYGYTF.

The genes are TRBV29-1 and TRBJ1-1; D gene uncertain. The CDR3 extends over 10 amino acids. V gave up 4 bases and J gave up 4 bases, with 4 bases separating them. CDR1 and CDR2 from the germline V gene are SQVTM and ANQGSEA. CDR3 nucleotides: TGCAGCGTTGTTGTCACTGAAGCTTTCTTT. Translated, it gives CSVVVTEAFF. The variable domain in full, completed from reference TRBV29-1 and TRBJ1-1, reads SAVISQKPSRDICQRGTSLTIQCQVDSQVTMMFWYRQQPGQSLTLIATANQGSEATYESGFVIDKFPISRPNLTFSTLTVSNMSPEDSSIYLCSVVVTEAFFGQGTRLTVV.

This clone was seen only a few times. The chain recombines TRBV5-4 with TRBJ1-6; TRBD1 agrees at 7 bases. Germline loops: CDR1 SGHNT, CDR2 YYREEE (reference sequence). This CDR3 spans 16 amino acids. V shed 4 bases, J shed 7 bases, and the junction held 11 bases outside the gene matches. The CDR3 nucleotides are TGTGCCAGCAGCGAGGGGCCCGGGACAGAAAATTCACCCCTCCACTTT. Translating it yields CASSEGPGTENSPLHF.

The chain employs TRBV30 and TRBJ1-2; TRBD1 is a possible D gene (6 bases). The germline V gene encodes CDR1 GTSNPN and CDR2 SVGIG (reference sequence). V lost 2 bases, J lost 2 bases, and 18 bases lay in between. CDR3 length equals 16 residues. The CDR3 is CAWSKGGQVLNYGYTF. In DNA form, the CDR3 reads TGTGCCTGGAGTAAGGGGGGCCAGGTCCTGAACTATGGCTACACCTTC. Using reference TRBV30 and TRBJ1-2 for the parts outside the CDR3, the full variable domain is SQTIHQWPATLVQPVGSPLSLECTVEGTSNPNLYWYRQAAGRGLQLLFYSVGIGQISSEVPQNLSASRPQDRQFILSSKKLLLSDSGFYLCAWSKGGQVLNYGYTFGSGTRLTVV.

This chain links TRBV7-8 with TRBJ1-1; D is unclear. From germline, CDR1 is SGHVS and CDR2 FQNEAQ. The CDR3 covers 12 residues. V lost 3 bases and J lost 6, with 8 bases in between. This chain's CDR3 is CASSLPGSEAFF. DNA for the CDR3: TGTGCCAGCAGCTTGCCGGGATCTGAAGCTTTCTTT.

V usage is TRBV5-4 and J usage is TRBJ1-3, with 8 bases that match TRBD1. This CDR3 contains 20 residues. Germline CDR1 reads SGHNT; CDR2 reads YYREEE (reference sequence). V lost 0 bases to trimming and J lost 0 bases; unmatched junction nucleotides: 14. This CDR3 is CASSLVGQAFYPPSGNTIYF. For the CDR3, the DNA is TGTGCCAGCAGCTTGGTGGGACAGGCTTTCTATCCACCCTCTGGAAACACCATATATTTT. Using reference TRBV5-4 and TRBJ1-3 for the parts outside the CDR3, the full variable domain is ETGVTQSPTHLIKTRGQQVTLRCSSQSGHNTVSWYQQALGQGPQFIFQYYREEENGRGNFPPRFSGLQFPNYSSELNVNALELDDSALYLCASSLVGQAFYPPSGNTIYFGEGSWLTVV.

The chain uses TRBV10-3 and TRBJ1-1, with 8 bases matching TRBD1. Germline V gene sequence: CDR1 ENHRY, CDR2 SYGVKD. The CDR3 contains 13 residues. V lost 11 bases and J lost 1; bases outside the gene matches: 6. CDR3 bases: TGTGCCGTCTGGGGGACAGGGAACACTGAAGCTTTCTTT. Residues: CAVWGTGNTEAFF.

The gene calls are TRBV27 and TRBJ2-6, with unresolved D. This CDR3 is 16 amino acids long. Germline V lookup: CDR1 MNHEY, CDR2 SMNVEV (reference sequence). V was shortened by 6 bases and J by 0 bases, with 12 bases between the two germline ends. The CDR3 region is CASSSLTVSGANVLTF. For the CDR3, the DNA is TGTGCCAGCAGCTCCCTCACGGTCTCTGGGGCCAACGTCCTGACTTTC. Drawing the rest from reference TRBV27 and TRBJ2-6, the complete variable domain is EAQVTQNPRYLITVTGKKLTVTCSQNMNHEYMSWYRQDPGLGLRQIYYSMNVEVTDKGDVPEGYKVSRKEKRNFPLILESPSPNQTSLYFCASSSLTVSGANVLTFGAGSRLTVL.

The CDR3 DNA follows: TGTGCCAGCAGCCCCCGGGGGCGAGCGGGGATCACTGAAGCTTTCTTT. This sequence encodes CASSPRGRAGITEAFF. This chain uses TRBV5-8 with TRBJ1-1, with D possibly matching TRBD1 (6 bases). Trimming stripped 4 bases from V and 4 bases from J, with 20 bases between. This CDR3 comprises 16 residues. CDR1 and CDR2 (germline): SGHTS, YDEGEE.

The V and J genes are TRBV9 and TRBJ2-2; 10 bases agree with TRBD1. After removal of 3 bases from V and 6 bases from J, the junction contained 2 bases not matched to a gene. Germline V gives CDR1 SGDLS, CDR2 YYNGEE. The CDR3 loop spans 14 amino acids. In nucleotides, the CDR3 is TGTGCCAGCAGCGCCGACAGGGGGCCCGGGGAGCTGTTTTTT. The encoded protein is CASSADRGPGELFF.

The CDR3: CSVEVKDRGIYEQYF. The CDR3 region has the DNA TGCAGCGTTGAAGTAAAGGACAGGGGTATCTACGAGCAGTACTTC. The chain is built from TRBV29-1 and TRBJ2-7, with 9 bases matching TRBD1. The CDR3 runs to 15 residues. Per the germline V gene, CDR1 is SQVTM and CDR2 is ANQGSEA. The V gene end was trimmed by 1 base and the J gene end by 3 bases; junction bases not matched to a gene: 7.

The V and J genes are TRBV19 and TRBJ1-3, with TRBD1 identical over 11 bases. The V and J ends lost 9 bases and 0 bases, in that order; junction bases with no gene match: 7. This CDR3 is 16 amino acids long. Looked up from germline, CDR1 is LNHDA and CDR2 is SQIVND (reference sequence). This chain's CDR3 is CASKSGTGGSGNTIYF. CDR3 sequence (DNA): TGTGCCAGCAAGTCCGGGACAGGGGGCTCTGGAAACACCATATATTTT.

This clone was seen a single time. The V and J genes are TRBV4-1 and TRBJ2-5; no definite D call. The V end lost 2 bases, the J end lost 1 base, and 11 bases lay between the germline ends. The CDR3 loop spans 15 amino acids. CDR1 and CDR2 from the germline V gene are MGHRA and YSYEKL. CDR3 region: CASSQNLDFQETQYF. CDR3 DNA sequence: TGCGCCAGCAGCCAAAATCTAGATTTCCAAGAGACCCAGTACTTC.

The chain couples TRBV4-2 to TRBJ1-1, with D uncertain. CDR3 length equals 13 residues. Germline V gene lookup returns CDR1 LGHNA and CDR2 YNFKEQ. The V end lost 0 bases, the J end lost 9 bases, and 11 bases lay between the germline ends. The CDR3 loop reads CASSQERNGQAFF. DNA for the CDR3: TGTGCCAGCAGCCAAGAAAGGAATGGACAAGCTTTCTTT.

The rearrangement joins TRBV28 to TRBJ2-5, with D perhaps TRBD1 (5 bases). V gave up 4 bases and J gave up 5 bases, with 17 bases separating them. CDR3 length: 15 amino acids. CDR1 MDHEN and CDR2 SYDVKM come from the germline V gene. The CDR3 DNA reads TGTGCCAGCAGTTCACCCCAGGGCGAGAGCGAGACCCAGTACTTC. Its translation: CASSSPQGESETQYF.

This clone turned up a few times. The V gene is TRBV6-5, the J gene TRBJ1-2; D unresolved. CDR1 is MNHEY, CDR2 SVGAGI, per germline. V lost 0 bases to trimming and J lost 5 bases, with 13 bases between them. The CDR3 totals 15 residues. CDR3 coding DNA: TGTGCCAGCAGTTACTCCTCCTTAAACCTTTATGGCTACACCTTC. Its protein product is CASSYSSLNLYGYTF.